These 17 T cell receptor beta chains originate from one sample sequenced in a study of blood T cell repertoires in COVID-19. The method was immunoSEQ multiplex PCR; TCRdb's version includes in-frame clones alone and lacks a portion of them. The table lists more than 95,000 clones, 82% of them singletons. The sequencing sample was made of peripheral blood. The receptors here all came from a woman older than 75 with acute or convalescent COVID-19.

The chain has TRBV6-5 and TRBJ2-1, with TRBD2 identical over 7 bases. Germline V gene lookup returns CDR1 MNHEY and CDR2 SVGAGI. CDR3 size: 15 residues. With V trimmed by 0 bases and J by 8 bases, 7 bases remained unmatched. The CDR3, as DNA: TGTGCCAGCAGTTACTCAGGACTAGGAGTCTATGAGCAGTTCTTC. Its protein product is CASSYSGLGVYEQFF.

This chain connects TRBV7-2 to TRBJ2-1, with 7 nucleotides matching TRBD1. The ends lost 7 bases at V and 10 bases at J; junction bases unmatched: 4. CDR1 is SGHTA, CDR2 FQGNSA, per germline. CDR3 length: 11 residues. The CDR3 region has the DNA TGTGCCAGCATGAGGGGGCGGGAGCAGTTCTTC. It specifies CASMRGREQFF.

V and J are TRBV27 and TRBJ2-1, with a possible D match to TRBD2 (5 bases). Germline values: CDR1 MNHEY, CDR2 SMNVEV (reference sequence). The CDR3 loop spans 13 amino acids. V dropped 6 bases and J dropped 0 bases, with 6 bases sitting between them. The CDR3: CASRGSSYNEQFF. The CDR3 region has the DNA TGTGCCAGCAGGGGGAGCTCCTACAATGAGCAGTTCTTC.

The J gene is TRBJ2-4, the V gene TRBV7-9; D is unresolved. This CDR3 is 12 amino acids long. The germline V gene encodes CDR1 SEHNR and CDR2 FQNEAQ (reference sequence). V gave up 2 bases and J gave up 7 bases, with 6 bases separating them. CDR3 DNA: TGTGCCAGCAGCTTACCCGGGAACATTCAGTACTTC. Amino acids: CASSLPGNIQYF.

The chain couples TRBV28 to TRBJ1-5; TRBD1 might be the D (5 bases). The CDR3 has 15 amino acids. V was pared by 2 bases and J by 2 bases, with 10 bases between. Germline V gene sequence: CDR1 MDHEN, CDR2 SYDVKM. The CDR3 sequence: CASSLQGSGNQPQHF. CDR3 sequence (DNA): TGTGCCAGCAGTTTACAGGGTTCGGGCAATCAGCCCCAGCATTTT.

V is TRBV19 and J is TRBJ2-1; D unresolved. V was shortened by 6 bases and J by 6 bases, with 12 bases between the two germline ends. Germline-derived CDR1 and CDR2 are LNHDA and SQIVND (reference sequence). The CDR3 is 13 amino acids. CDR3 coding DNA: TGTGCCAGTAGACTATCAGTCTCCAATGAGCAGTTCTTC. Encoded protein: CASRLSVSNEQFF. Together with reference TRBV19 and TRBJ2-1, the CDR3 gives the full variable domain: DGGITQSPKYLFRKEGQNVTLSCEQNLNHDAMYWYRQDPGQGLRLIYYSQIVNDFQKGDIAEGYSVSREKKESFPLTVTSAQKNPTAFYLCASRLSVSNEQFFGPGTRLTVL.

This clone was found once. CDR3 nucleotide sequence: TGCACCAGCAGCCAATGGACAGATCAAGAGACCCAGTACTTC. Encoded protein: CTSSQWTDQETQYF. This chain links TRBV1 with TRBJ2-5; the D segment call TRBD1 is taken from the table without a DNA check. TRBV1 corresponds to a pseudogene. This CDR3 has 14 amino acids.

CDR3 region: CASSPPQARDTGELFF. CDR3 bases: TGTGCCAGCTCACCACCGCAGGCCAGGGACACCGGGGAGCTGTTTTTT. V and J are TRBV18 and TRBJ2-2, with D possibly matching TRBD1 (5 bases). V was trimmed by 0 bases and J by 3 bases, leaving 11 bases between them. Germline V gene data show CDR1 as KGHSH and CDR2 as LQKENI. CDR3 length: 16 amino acids.

This sequence joins TRBV27 and TRBJ2-5; the match to TRBD2 covers 11 bases. The length of the CDR3 is 17 residues. CDR1 and CDR2 (germline): MNHEY, SMNVEV (reference sequence). Trimming at V came to 3 bases and at J to 9 bases, leaving 15 bases not matched to a gene. Here the CDR3 reads CASSLRSTSGGPIAQYF. DNA of the CDR3: TGTGCCAGCAGTTTGAGGTCCACTAGCGGGGGCCCGATAGCCCAGTACTTC.

The V gene is TRBV9, the J gene TRBJ2-1; D is undetermined. The CDR3 totals 11 residues. CDR1 is SGDLS, CDR2 YYNGEE, per germline. Trimming stripped 4 bases from V and 6 bases from J, with 5 bases between. The CDR3 spells CASSFSNEQFF. In DNA form, the CDR3 reads TGTGCCAGCAGCTTCTCCAATGAGCAGTTCTTC. Using reference TRBV9 and TRBJ2-1 for the parts outside the CDR3, the full variable domain is DSGVTQTPKHLITATGQRVTLRCSPRSGDLSVYWYQQSLDQGLQFLIQYYNGEERAKGNILERFSAQQFPDLHSELNLSSLELGDSALYFCASSFSNEQFFGPGTRLTVL.

The chain carries TRBV7-2 and TRBJ1-5, with D perhaps TRBD1 (5 bases). Trimming stripped 3 bases from V and 2 bases from J, with 11 bases between. Germline V gene data show CDR1 as SGHTA and CDR2 as FQGNSA. CDR3 length equals 15 residues. In DNA form, the CDR3 reads TGTGCCAGCAGCTTTTACGGGGGGGGCAATCAGCCCCAGCATTTT. As protein: CASSFYGGGNQPQHF.

The chain is built from TRBV7-9 and TRBJ2-7, with 7 bases aligning to TRBD1. This CDR3 is built from 12 residues. Germline V gene sequence: CDR1 SEHNR, CDR2 FQNEAQ (reference sequence). The junction had 0 bases not matched to a gene; V was cut back by 4 bases and J by 3 bases. The DNA of the CDR3 is TGTGCCAGCAGCTGGACAGGCTACGAGCAGTACTTC. As protein: CASSWTGYEQYF.

This chain uses TRBV2 with TRBJ2-3, with D unclear. V lost 3 bases to trimming and J lost 0 bases, with 10 bases between them. CDR1 is SNHLY and CDR2 is FYNNEI in the germline V gene. This CDR3 is built from 15 residues. CDR3 nucleotide sequence: TGTGCCAGCAGTGATGGGCTCACTAGCACAGATACGCAGTATTTT. Protein: CASSDGLTSTDTQYF.

This CDR3 is CATSDFSGSNTGELFF. The CDR3 DNA is TGTGCCACCAGTGATTTTTCAGGGTCGAACACCGGGGAGCTGTTTTTT. The chain links TRBV24-1 to TRBJ2-2, with D possibly TRBD1 on 5 matching bases. The length of the CDR3 is 16 residues. CDR1 and CDR2 (germline): KGHDR, SFDVKD. The ends were cut back, 1 base at V and 0 bases at J, with 8 bases in the middle.

The chain employs TRBV5-1 and TRBJ1-6; maybe TRBD1 (5 bases). Between the trimmed V and J ends, which lost 0 bases and 4 bases, there was a span of 8 bases. Germline-derived CDR1 and CDR2 are SGHRS and YFSETQ. The CDR3 loop spans 15 amino acids. CDR3 region: CASSLDGTYNSPLHF. The CDR3 DNA is TGCGCCAGCAGCTTGGATGGGACTTATAATTCACCCCTCCACTTT.

The chain carries TRBV18 and TRBJ2-1, with D possibly being TRBD1 (5 bases). CDR1 and CDR2 from the germline V gene are KGHSH and LQKENI. The CDR3 sequence is 12 residues long. V dropped 5 bases and J dropped 10 bases, with 12 bases sitting between them. The CDR3 region has the DNA TGTGCCAGCTCAGAGACCAGGGAAGAGCAGTTCTTC. Its translation: CASSETREEQFF.

The chain has TRBV12-3 or TRBV12-4 and TRBJ2-1; 7 nucleotides align to TRBD1. After removal of 4 bases from V and 3 bases from J, the junction contained 0 bases not matched to a gene. CDR3 length equals 13 residues. The CDR3 bases are TGTGCCAGCAGTTACAGGGGCTACAATGAGCAGTTCTTC. This codes for CASSYRGYNEQFF.